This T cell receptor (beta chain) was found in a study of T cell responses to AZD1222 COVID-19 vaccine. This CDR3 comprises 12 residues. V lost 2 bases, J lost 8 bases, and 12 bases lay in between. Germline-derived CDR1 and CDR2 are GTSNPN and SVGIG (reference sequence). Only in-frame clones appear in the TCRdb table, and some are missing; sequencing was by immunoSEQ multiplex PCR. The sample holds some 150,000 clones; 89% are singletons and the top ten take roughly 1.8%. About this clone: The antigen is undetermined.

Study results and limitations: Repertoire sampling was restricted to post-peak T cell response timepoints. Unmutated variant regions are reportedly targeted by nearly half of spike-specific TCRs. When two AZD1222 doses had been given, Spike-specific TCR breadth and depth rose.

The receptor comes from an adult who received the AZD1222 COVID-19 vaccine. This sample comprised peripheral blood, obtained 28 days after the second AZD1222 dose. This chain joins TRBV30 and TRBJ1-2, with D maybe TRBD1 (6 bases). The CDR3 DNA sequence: TGTGCCTGGAGTTTGGGGGCGTTGGGCTACACCTTC. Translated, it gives CAWSLGALGYTF.